The 26 T cell receptor beta chains reported below all come from one sample, sequenced in a study of T cell clonality in common variable immunodeficiency. Broader study findings: Fewer deletions and N-nucleotide insertions were reportedly seen in common variable immunodeficiency TCR beta sequences.

Their recognized antigens are unknown. Libraries were prepared by immunoSEQ multiplex PCR; TCRdb keeps only in-frame clonotypes and omits some of them. This repertoire holds approximately 38,000 clones, and none appear only once. The material sequenced was peripheral blood mononuclear cells. These receptors originate from a human donor with common variable immunodeficiency.

In regard to this clone: The read comes to an end 3 residues before the CDR3 does, leaving the germline J gene to fill in the end. The gene calls are TRBV30 and TRBJ2-5; possible D gene TRBD2, 6 bases. Trimming left V 5 bases short and J 0 bases short, with 13 bases between. The CDR3 covers 14 residues. Germline assignment: CDR1 GTSNPN and CDR2 SVGIG (reference sequence). CDR3 DNA (partial): TGTGCCTGGGCCCTGGGGGACTACCAAGAGACC. Translated, it gives CAWALGDYQET. The full CDR3 is CAWALGDYQETQYF.

This clone was observed a few times. Sequencing ends 3 residues short of the CDR3 end; the germline J gene provides the rest. The chain couples TRBV7-3 to TRBJ2-2; 9 bases fit TRBD1. The CDR3 has 17 amino acids. CDR1 is SGHTA and CDR2 is FQGTGA in the germline V gene. The V segment lost 5 bases and the J segment 6 bases; nucleotides outside the gene matches: 13. The sequenced CDR3 bases are TGTGCCAGCAGCCCAGCCCGAGGGACAGGGCGGGCCGGGGAG. Residues: CASSPARGTGRAGE. The whole CDR3 sequence is CASSPARGTGRAGELFF.

The sequenced CDR3 bases are TGCAGTGCGGAGAACGGACTAGCGGGGAACTACGAG. Translating it yields CSAENGLAGNYE. The entire CDR3 protein is CSAENGLAGNYEQYF. This chain uses TRBV20-1 with TRBJ2-7; 12 positions agree with TRBD2. The read terminates 3 residues before the CDR3 end, so the remaining end is supplied by the germline J gene. Germline V gene data show CDR1 as DFQATT and CDR2 as SNEGSKA (reference sequence). Germline trimming cut 6 bases from V and 3 bases from J; bases unmatched to any gene: 9. The CDR3 runs 15 residues.

This clone was picked up many times. The CDR3 end lies 3 residues beyond the end of the read and is filled in from the germline J gene. The chain uses TRBV19 and TRBJ2-6, with D perhaps being TRBD1 or TRBD2 (5 bases each). This CDR3 contains 14 residues. CDR1 and CDR2 from the germline V gene are LNHDA and SQIVND (reference sequence). V lost 7 bases, J lost 9 bases, and 16 bases lay in between. CDR3 DNA, as far as it was read: TGTGCCAGTACCTCACAGGTAGGGAGCAACGTC. As protein: CASTSQVGSNV. In full, the CDR3 is CASTSQVGSNVLTF. The full variable domain, its missing parts supplied by reference TRBV19 and TRBJ2-6, is DGGITQSPKYLFRKEGQNVTLSCEQNLNHDAMYWYRQDPGQGLRLIYYSQIVNDFQKGDIAEGYSVSREKKESFPLTVTSAQKNPTAFYLCASTSQVGSNVLTFGAGSRLTVL.

For this clone: At one boundary the junction diverges from the germline segment, which might be a read error. The read gets to within 3 residues of the CDR3 end, and the germline J gene fills in the rest. The gene calls are TRBV7-7 and TRBJ2-2; maybe TRBD2 (6 bases). The CDR3 runs to 14 residues. CDR1 and CDR2 (germline): SSHAT, FNYEAQ (reference sequence). CDR3 DNA, as far as it was read: TGTGCCAGCAGCCTAGGCGGGGAGACCGAGGAG. Translation gives CASSLGGETEE. The complete CDR3 sequence is CASSLGGETEELFF.

This clone has more than one count but fewer than ten. The sequenced CDR3 bases are TGCGCCAGCAGCAGAATTAGCGGGAGGCCCGACAATGAG. This encodes CASSRISGRPDNE. The CDR3 in its entirety is CASSRISGRPDNEQFF. This sequence joins TRBV5-1 and TRBJ2-1; 10 bases agree with TRBD2. The CDR3 end is not reached by the read, which stops 3 residues before it; the germline J gene fills it in. There are 16 residues in the CDR3. CDR1 is SGHRS and CDR2 is YFSETQ in the germline V gene. The trim removed 4 bases at V and 5 bases at J, leaving 9 bases unmatched.

This clone was found a few times. The CDR3 extends 3 residues past the end of the read, so its final part is completed from the germline J gene. The chain couples TRBV7-6 to TRBJ1-1; D is unclear. Trimming pared 3 bases from V and 4 bases from J, leaving 6 bases between. This CDR3 contains 12 residues. Germline CDR1 reads SGHVS; CDR2 reads FNYEAQ. CDR3 sequence reads: CASSFPGTEAFF. The CDR3 bases that were read are TGTGCCAGCAGCTTTCCCGGCACTGAA.

This clone was observed a handful of times. The observed sequence ends 3 residues before the CDR3 terminus, with the missing tail filled in from the germline J gene. The chain has TRBV7-9 and TRBJ2-7; D is perhaps TRBD1 (6 bases). Between the trimmed V and J ends, which lost 7 bases and 0 bases, there was a span of 16 bases. Germline V gene lookup returns CDR1 SEHNR and CDR2 FQNEAQ (reference sequence). This CDR3 is 15 amino acids long. Here the CDR3 reads CASTPLGGTSYEQYF. The sequenced part of the CDR3 DNA is TGTGCCAGCACACCCTTAGGGGGTACCTCCTACGAG.

This clone was observed at least ten times. The read gets to within 3 residues of the CDR3 end, and the germline J gene fills in the rest. V is TRBV28 and J is TRBJ1-3; D unclear. Germline CDR1 is MDHEN and CDR2 is SYDVKM. The CDR3 is 14 amino acids. V lost 3 bases and J 3 bases, leaving 9 bases between the germline ends. The DNA read from the CDR3 is TGTGCCAGCAGTTTGTCCGGCGGTGGAAACACC. This codes for CASSLSGGGNT. The complete CDR3 protein is CASSLSGGGNTIYF.

Concerning this clone itself: The read finishes 3 residues shy of the CDR3 end, and the germline J gene is used to complete it. V and J are TRBV6-1 and TRBJ1-1; no firm D call. Deletions cut 4 bases from V and 3 bases from J, with 9 bases between. The CDR3 has 13 amino acids. Germline loops: CDR1 MNHNS, CDR2 SASEGT. CDR3 protein: CASSAQEDTEAFF. The CDR3 bases that were read are TGTGCCAGCAGTGCTCAGGAGGACACTGAA.

The sample holds many counts of this clone. The missing CDR3 end, 3 residues past where the read stops, is filled in from the germline J gene. V usage is TRBV7-2 and J usage is TRBJ2-2; a weak D match, TRBD1 (6 bases). Germline V gene lookup returns CDR1 SGHTA and CDR2 FQGNSA. This CDR3 region has 14 residues. V dropped 2 bases and J dropped 5 bases, with 9 bases sitting between them. The CDR3 region is CASSLLGTTGELFF. The part of the CDR3 DNA that was read is TGTGCCAGCAGCTTACTTGGGACAACCGGGGAG.

Concerning this clone: The missing CDR3 end, 3 residues past where the read stops, is filled in from the germline J gene. The chain has TRBV2 and TRBJ1-1; TRBD1 aligns across 7 bases. Losses at the gene ends were 4 bases for V and 5 bases for J; bases not matched to a gene: 1. Germline V lookup: CDR1 SNHLY, CDR2 FYNNEI. CDR3 length: 12 amino acids. The CDR3 DNA, read in part, is TGTGCCAGCAGTGGCAGGGGGACTGAA. Translating it yields CASSGRGTE. The whole CDR3 sequence reads CASSGRGTEAFF.

In the case of this clone: The read is 3 residues too short to cover the CDR3 end, so that end is filled in from the germline J gene. This chain uses TRBV20-1 with TRBJ2-5, with TRBD2 as a possible D gene (5 bases). Trimming removed 3 bases at V and 1 base at J, with 9 bases between. Per germline, CDR1 DFQATT and CDR2 SNEGSKA (reference sequence). There are 13 residues in the CDR3. Incomplete CDR3 DNA: TGCAGTGCTAGGCGGGTTTCCCAAGAGACC. As protein: CSARRVSQET. In full, the CDR3 is CSARRVSQETQYF.

As to this clone: From the germline J gene comes the end of the CDR3, since the read stops 3 residues before it. The V call is TRBV5-1, the J call TRBJ2-1; the match to TRBD2 covers 12 bases. Germline CDR1 SGHRS, CDR2 YFSETQ. The CDR3 consists of 19 residues. J lost 0 bases, V lost 0 bases, and 7 bases had no gene match. The part of the CDR3 DNA that was read is TGCGCCAGCAGCTTGGCTTCCCTAGCGGGAGGGCCCTCCTACAATGAG. It specifies CASSLASLAGGPSYNE. The whole CDR3 protein is CASSLASLAGGPSYNEQFF.

In its sample, this clone was seen many times. The read finishes 3 residues shy of the CDR3 end, and the germline J gene is used to complete it. The genes are TRBV19 and TRBJ1-2; D uncertain. V lost 4 bases and J lost 4, with 16 bases in between. There are 15 residues in the CDR3. Germline V lookup: CDR1 LNHDA, CDR2 SQIVND (reference sequence). CDR3: CASSNFIGRGYGYTF. CDR3 bases read: TGTGCCAGTAGTAATTTCATCGGACGGGGCTATGGC. Complete variable domain (other parts from reference TRBV19 and TRBJ1-2): DGGITQSPKYLFRKEGQNVTLSCEQNLNHDAMYWYRQDPGQGLRLIYYSQIVNDFQKGDIAEGYSVSREKKESFPLTVTSAQKNPTAFYLCASSNFIGRGYGYTFGSGTRLTVV.

Regarding this clone: Read data end 3 residues before the CDR3 end; the end is taken from the germline J gene. This chain joins TRBV19 and TRBJ1-1, with 7 nucleotides matching TRBD1. The CDR3 runs 13 residues. The germline V gene encodes CDR1 LNHDA and CDR2 SQIVND (reference sequence). V was pared by 9 bases and J by 1 base, with 5 bases of the junction left unmatched. Partial CDR3 DNA: TGTGCCAGCCGGGGACAGACGAACACTGAA. Its protein product is CASRGQTNTE. The entire CDR3 sequence reads CASRGQTNTEAFF.

This clone was counted many times. The missing CDR3 end, 3 residues past where the read stops, is filled in from the germline J gene. This chain connects TRBV5-6 to TRBJ2-3; no clear D gene. Trimming removed 4 bases at V and 4 bases at J, with 7 bases between. The CDR3 contains 12 residues. In germline, CDR1 is SGHDT, CDR2 YYEEEE. CDR3 sequence reads: CASSRLADTQYF. The sequenced CDR3 bases are TGTGCCAGCAGCCGGTTGGCAGATACG.

This clone is medium-sized (0.01 to 0.1%). The CDR3 end lies 3 residues beyond the end of the read and is filled in from the germline J gene. The chain carries TRBV29-1 and TRBJ1-2, with TRBD1 matching 7 bases. This CDR3 is built from 11 residues. The V and J ends lost 6 bases and 7 bases, in that order; junction bases with no gene match: 5. Germline V gene data show CDR1 as SQVTM and CDR2 as ANQGSEA. CDR3 bases read: TGCAGCGTCAACAGGGGAGGTGGC. This sequence encodes CSVNRGGG. The full CDR3 protein is CSVNRGGGYTF.

As concerns this clone: Read data end 3 residues before the CDR3 end; the end is taken from the germline J gene. The rearrangement joins TRBV19 to TRBJ2-2, with D perhaps TRBD1 (6 bases). The germline V gene encodes CDR1 LNHDA and CDR2 SQIVND (reference sequence). The CDR3 loop spans 13 amino acids. The V gene lost 5 bases and the J gene lost 6 bases, with 10 bases spanning the gap. CDR3 DNA (partial): TGTGCCAGTAGTTACACAGGGCCCGGGGAG. Protein product: CASSYTGPGE. The entire CDR3 protein is CASSYTGPGELFF.

As regards this clone: The observed sequence ends 3 residues before the CDR3 terminus, with the missing tail filled in from the germline J gene. This chain connects TRBV6-2 or TRBV6-3 to TRBJ1-5; D is unresolved. The germline V gene has CDR1 MNHEY and CDR2 SVGEGT. The CDR3 extends over 15 amino acids. The V and J ends lost 5 bases and 0 bases respectively, with 11 bases between them. The CDR3 reads CASSRSTYSNQPQHF. CDR3 DNA (partial): TGTGCCAGCAGTCGCTCGACTTATAGCAATCAGCCC.

The CDR3 bases that were read are TGTGCCTGGAGTACTAGCGAGAGCTCCTACAATGAG. Residues: CAWSTSESSYNE. In full, the CDR3 reads CAWSTSESSYNEQFF. V usage is TRBV30 and J usage is TRBJ2-1; TRBD2 matches 7 bases. The CDR3 end is not reached by the read, which stops 3 residues before it; the germline J gene fills it in. V trimming: 2 bases; J trimming: 0 bases; junction bases outside the gene matches: 4. Germline values: CDR1 GTSNPN, CDR2 SVGIG (reference sequence). The CDR3 totals 15 residues.

About this clone itself: The read comes to an end 3 residues before the CDR3 does, leaving the germline J gene to fill in the end. The chain couples TRBV11-3 to TRBJ2-1; 11 bases fit TRBD1. The CDR3 length is 15 residues. The V segment lost 5 bases and the J segment 8 bases; nucleotides outside the gene matches: 8. Germline V CDR1 and CDR2: SGHNT, YENEEA. The CDR3 DNA, read in part, is TGTGCCAGCAGCCCAGGGACAGGGGGTTTACATGAG. It translates to CASSPGTGGLHE. In full, the CDR3 reads CASSPGTGGLHEQFF.

This clone was found many times. The sequenced fragment ends 3 residues before the CDR3 boundary, so the rest is inferred from the germline J gene. V usage is TRBV19 and J usage is TRBJ1-2; 8 bases are shared with TRBD1. CDR1 is LNHDA and CDR2 is SQIVND in the germline V gene (reference sequence). The CDR3 spans 14 residues. The CDR3 reads CASSIDGQGGGYTF. The sequenced CDR3 bases are TGTGCCAGTAGTATAGATGGACAGGGTGGAGGC.

This clone was observed at least ten times. The CDR3 end lies 3 residues beyond the end of the read and is filled in from the germline J gene. The rearrangement uses TRBV18 and TRBJ2-7; 8 nucleotides line up with TRBD1. CDR3 length: 14 residues. V lost 3 bases and J lost 5; bases outside the gene matches: 6. The germline V gene has CDR1 KGHSH and CDR2 LQKENI. The CDR3 here is CASSPPDRAHEQYF. CDR3 DNA, as far as it was read: TGTGCCAGCTCACCCCCGGACAGGGCACACGAG.

This clone was recorded many times. With the read ending 3 residues before the CDR3 end, the germline J gene is used to fill in that end. The chain employs TRBV4-2 and TRBJ2-1, with a possible D match to TRBD2 (6 bases). The CDR3 totals 19 residues. Between the trimmed V and J ends, which lost 0 bases and 0 bases, there was a span of 18 bases. Per the germline V gene, CDR1 is LGHNA and CDR2 is YNFKEQ. The part of the CDR3 DNA that was read is TGTGCCAGCAGCCAAGATCGTAGCGGCTCCGCCAGCTCCTACAATGAG. Its protein is CASSQDRSGSASSYNE. The whole CDR3 is CASSQDRSGSASSYNEQFF.

The CDR3 protein is CAWSSPWTGVNQPQHF. The DNA read from the CDR3 is TGTGCCTGGAGTTCCCCCTGGACAGGGGTGAATCAGCCC. The J gene is TRBJ1-5, the V gene TRBV30, with 9 bases matching TRBD1. The read gets to within 3 residues of the CDR3 end, and the germline J gene fills in the rest. The CDR3 extends over 16 amino acids. Looked up from germline, CDR1 is GTSNPN and CDR2 is SVGIG (reference sequence). The ends lost 2 bases at V and 4 bases at J; junction bases unmatched: 9. Full variable domain (missing parts from reference TRBV30 and TRBJ1-5): SQTIHQWPATLVQPVGSPLSLECTVEGTSNPNLYWYRQAAGRGLQLLFYSVGIGQISSEVPQNLSASRPQDRQFILSSKKLLLSDSGFYLCAWSSPWTGVNQPQHFGDGTRLSIL.